These 25 T cell receptor beta chains share one sample of origin, sequenced in a study of cytomegalovirus exposure and HLA in healthy donors (dated by TCRdb to 2017 to 2019). The receptor library was made with the immunoSEQ multiplex PCR assay. The multiplex PCR relied on a mix of 60 forward primers for TCR Vbeta segments and 13 reverse primers for TCR Jbeta segments. The source is immuneACCESS, and TCRdb retained only in-frame sequences with V and J called. Part of the clones is not carried over; for the studies checked, unresolved V genes explain less than half of this, and the remainder is unexplained. The sample table holds about 74,000 clones, of which 55% to 85% were seen once. The ten largest clones capture roughly 10% of the sample. The sample comprised PBMCs. Receptors were obtained from a woman between 35 and 50 years old in good health and CMV-seropositive.

The chain has TRBV15 and TRBJ2-7; D is perhaps TRBD1 (5 bases). The CDR3 spans 12 residues. Trimming pared 3 bases from V and 6 bases from J, leaving 9 bases between. Germline assignment: CDR1 LNHNV and CDR2 YYDKDF (reference sequence). CDR3 residues: CATSSQGFEQYF. The CDR3 coding sequence is TGTGCCACCAGCAGCCAGGGATTCGAGCAGTACTTC.

The chain uses TRBV7-3 and TRBJ1-2, with 8 bases matching TRBD1. Germline loops: CDR1 SGHTA, CDR2 FQGTGA. The CDR3 is made up of 15 amino acids. The V segment lost 5 bases and the J segment 6 bases; nucleotides outside the gene matches: 11. The DNA for the CDR3 is TGTGCCAGCAGCCCCAATTACTCGACAGGGGATGGCTACACCTTC. It encodes CASSPNYSTGDGYTF.

V and J are TRBV5-1 and TRBJ1-3; 8 nucleotides line up with TRBD1. The CDR3 loop spans 15 amino acids. Per the germline V gene, CDR1 is SGHRS and CDR2 is YFSETQ. Trimming removed 1 base from V and 4 bases from J; junction bases left unmatched: 4. The CDR3 sequence is CASSLQGATGNTIYF. For the CDR3, the DNA is TGCGCCAGCAGCTTGCAGGGGGCGACGGGAAACACCATATATTTT.

The rearrangement uses TRBV15 and TRBJ1-2; unclear D gene. V gave up 5 bases and J gave up 1 base, with 14 bases separating them. The V gene's germline CDR1 is LNHNV and CDR2 YYDKDF (reference sequence). The CDR3 contains 15 residues. CDR3 bases: TGTGCCACCAGCCCAGCGCTGGAAGTTAACTATGGCTACACCTTC. This sequence encodes CATSPALEVNYGYTF.

The chain recombines TRBV19 with TRBJ1-1; TRBD1 matches at 8 bases. CDR1 is LNHDA, CDR2 SQIVND, per germline (reference sequence). The CDR3 sequence is 15 residues long. The trim removed 5 bases at V and 7 bases at J, leaving 12 bases unmatched. In DNA, the CDR3 is TGTGCCAGTAGTGCTACCGGGACAGGAGGTCGTGAAGCTTTCTTT. This encodes CASSATGTGGREAFF.

This clone was recorded only once. The rearrangement joins TRBV27 to TRBJ1-2; 8 bases fit TRBD1. The CDR3 runs 19 residues. The trim removed 0 bases at V and 1 base at J, leaving 13 bases unmatched. Germline CDR1 MNHEY, CDR2 SMNVEV (reference sequence). The CDR3 loop reads CASSLSGQGALRYNYGYTF. The CDR3 DNA reads TGTGCCAGCAGTTTATCGGGGCAGGGGGCTCTTCGTTATAACTATGGCTACACCTTC.

The chain carries TRBV12-5 and TRBJ2-2, with D tentatively TRBD1 (5 bases). Trimming cost V 0 bases and J 4 bases, with 15 bases left between them. Germline CDR1 reads LGHNT; CDR2 reads FRNRAP. The CDR3 consists of 17 residues. The CDR3 sequence is CASGLVLRAVVTGELFF. For the CDR3, the DNA is TGTGCTAGTGGTTTGGTTCTCAGGGCGGTGGTCACCGGGGAGCTGTTTTTT.

This sequence joins TRBV6-5 and TRBJ2-5; maybe TRBD2 (6 bases). The J call is doubtful: the DNA matches TRBJ2-7 better. Germline CDR1 and CDR2: MNHEY and SVGAGI. This CDR3 is 13 amino acids long. The CDR3 DNA follows: TGTGCCAGCAAACCAGGAGGGACCTACGAGCAGTACTTC. This translates into CASKPGGTYEQYF.

Ten or more counts support this clone. The chain recombines TRBV7-8 with TRBJ2-5; D might be TRBD2 (6 bases). There are 14 residues in the CDR3. V lost 8 bases, J lost 4 bases, and 17 bases lay in between. Germline assignment: CDR1 SGHVS and CDR2 FQNEAQ. The CDR3 coding sequence is TGTGCCAGCGAACTACCCATGGAGGGAGAGACCCAGTACTTC. It is translated as CASELPMEGETQYF.

This rearrangement joins TRBV30 to TRBJ1-1, with D perhaps matching TRBD1 (5 bases). The CDR3 covers 12 residues. Germline V gene sequence: CDR1 GTSNPN, CDR2 SVGIG (reference sequence). The V end was cut by 3 bases, the J end by 9 bases, with 14 bases between. CDR3 protein: CAWRVGGRKAFF. In DNA, the CDR3 is TGTGCCTGGAGGGTCGGGGGTAGGAAAGCTTTCTTT. The full variable domain, in which reference TRBV30 and TRBJ1-1 provide the parts outside the CDR3, is SQTIHQWPATLVQPVGSPLSLECTVEGTSNPNLYWYRQAAGRGLQLLFYSVGIGQISSEVPQNLSASRPQDRQFILSSKKLLLSDSGFYLCAWRVGGRKAFFGQGTRLTVV.

The rearrangement joins TRBV30 to TRBJ2-3; 7 nucleotides match TRBD2. The CDR3 covers 14 residues. CDR1 and CDR2 from the germline V gene are GTSNPN and SVGIG (reference sequence). The ends lost 2 bases at V and 6 bases at J; junction bases unmatched: 8. The CDR3 region is CAWSHAAGVDTQYF. The CDR3 bases are TGTGCCTGGAGTCACGCGGCGGGGGTTGATACGCAGTATTTT.

The CDR3: CASSSSGPPYEQYF. The CDR3 DNA reads as TGTGCCAGCAGTTCGTCTGGGCCTCCCTACGAGCAGTACTTC. The chain employs TRBV6-1 and TRBJ2-7; D not certain. Trimming stripped 5 bases from V and 2 bases from J, with 13 bases between. The CDR3 sequence is 14 residues long. From germline, CDR1 is MNHNS and CDR2 SASEGT.

This chain connects TRBV7-2 to TRBJ2-3, with 8 bases fitting TRBD2. Germline-derived CDR1 and CDR2 are SGHTA and FQGNSA. This CDR3 is 17 amino acids long. The V gene end was trimmed by 2 bases and the J gene end by 4 bases; junction bases not matched to a gene: 11. CDR3 in amino acids: CASSLRGGPSHADTQYF. The CDR3 nucleotides are TGTGCCAGCAGCTTACGCGGGGGGCCCTCCCACGCAGATACGCAGTATTTT.

J is TRBJ1-6 and V is TRBV18; a possible D gene is TRBD1 (6 bases). The germline V gene has CDR1 KGHSH and CDR2 LQKENI. Trimming removed 2 bases from V and 7 bases from J, with 12 bases in between. The CDR3 is 15 amino acids. CDR3 sequence reads: CASSPRQVLNSPLHF. CDR3 coding DNA: TGTGCCAGCTCACCAAGACAGGTTCTGAATTCACCCCTCCACTTT. Supplemented by reference TRBV18 and TRBJ1-6, the full variable domain reads NAGVMQNPRHLVRRRGQEARLRCSPMKGHSHVYWYRQLPEEGLKFMVYLQKENIIDESGMPKERFSAEFPKEGPSILRIQQVVRGDSAAYFCASSPRQVLNSPLHFGNGTRLTVT.

In this sample, this clone turned up once. DNA for the CDR3: TGTGCCAGCAGCCGGATGGGGGAGGCACTTCCTTACTTC. Translating it yields CASSRMGEALPYF. The chain employs TRBV28 and TRBJ2-7; perhaps TRBD2 as D (6 bases). V lost 6 bases and J 13 bases, leaving 22 bases between the germline ends. The CDR3 extends over 13 amino acids. CDR1 and CDR2 from the germline V gene are MDHEN and SYDVKM.

The rearrangement links TRBV5-1 to TRBJ2-5; 7 bases align to TRBD2. The CDR3 runs to 13 residues. The ends lost 4 bases at V and 5 bases at J; junction bases unmatched: 5. Per the germline V gene, CDR1 is SGHRS and CDR2 is YFSETQ. The CDR3 DNA follows: TGCGCCAGCAGCACGGGAGGTCCTGAGACCCAGTACTTC. The encoded protein is CASSTGGPETQYF.

This clone was detected only once. The chain couples TRBV7-9 to TRBJ1-1; D not resolved. Trimming stripped 5 bases from V and 3 bases from J, with 7 bases between. Germline assignment: CDR1 SEHNR and CDR2 FQNEAQ (reference sequence). The CDR3 consists of 12 residues. CDR3 coding DNA: TGTGCCAGCAGCCCGTTTGACACTGAAGCTTTCTTT. Translated, it gives CASSPFDTEAFF.

The gene calls are TRBV29-1 and TRBJ1-1; maybe TRBD1 (5 bases). V was shortened by 5 bases and J by 1 base, with 11 bases between the two germline ends. Germline V gene sequence: CDR1 SQVTM, CDR2 ANQGSEA. CDR3 size: 13 residues. This CDR3 is CSVSFQGNTEAFF. DNA of the CDR3: TGCAGCGTTAGTTTTCAGGGGAACACTGAAGCTTTCTTT.

V and J are TRBV4-1 and TRBJ1-2; 9 bases fit TRBD1. In germline, CDR1 is MGHRA, CDR2 YSYEKL. The CDR3 has 14 residues. The V and J ends lost 4 bases and 6 bases, in that order; junction bases with no gene match: 6. Written as DNA, the CDR3 is TGCGCCAGCAGCCCGGGACAGGGTAATAATGGCTACACCTTC. Its protein is CASSPGQGNNGYTF.

This clone was detected only a few times. V gene TRBV10-3 combines with J gene TRBJ2-5; maybe TRBD1 (6 bases). CDR1 is ENHRY, CDR2 SYGVKD, per germline. The CDR3 consists of 14 residues. V was shortened by 3 bases and J by 2 bases, with 10 bases between the two germline ends. The CDR3 reads CAISDTTGQETQYF. The CDR3 nucleotides read TGTGCCATCAGTGATACGACAGGACAAGAGACCCAGTACTTC.

The chain uses TRBV5-4 and TRBJ1-2; 7 nucleotides match TRBD1. The V segment lost 2 bases and the J segment 10 bases; nucleotides outside the gene matches: 5. Germline values: CDR1 SGHNT, CDR2 YYREEE (reference sequence). The CDR3 has 12 residues. CDR3 DNA: TGTGCCAGCAGCTTCGGAACAGGGGTCTACACCTTC. Translating gives CASSFGTGVYTF. Drawing the rest from reference TRBV5-4 and TRBJ1-2, the complete variable domain is ETGVTQSPTHLIKTRGQQVTLRCSSQSGHNTVSWYQQALGQGPQFIFQYYREEENGRGNFPPRFSGLQFPNYSSELNVNALELDDSALYLCASSFGTGVYTFGSGTRLTVV.

The chain combines TRBV30 with TRBJ2-7, with TRBD1 identical over 10 bases. Looked up from germline, CDR1 is GTSNPN and CDR2 is SVGIG (reference sequence). This CDR3 region has 12 residues. V trimming: 6 bases; J trimming: 5 bases; junction bases outside the gene matches: 4. The DNA of the CDR3 is TGTGCCTGCCGGGGGACAGGGGACGAGCAGTACTTC. Translated: CACRGTGDEQYF.

This chain joins TRBV19 and TRBJ2-3, with 8 positions matching TRBD2. Germline CDR1 is LNHDA and CDR2 is SQIVND (reference sequence). V was clipped by 1 base and J by 3 bases; unmatched bases: 3. The CDR3 covers 15 residues. DNA for the CDR3: TGTGCCAGTAGTATAGGAGGCGGGGGGACAGATACGCAGTATTTT. It is translated as CASSIGGGGTDTQYF. The full variable domain, in which reference TRBV19 and TRBJ2-3 provide the parts outside the CDR3, is DGGITQSPKYLFRKEGQNVTLSCEQNLNHDAMYWYRQDPGQGLRLIYYSQIVNDFQKGDIAEGYSVSREKKESFPLTVTSAQKNPTAFYLCASSIGGGGTDTQYFGPGTRLTVL.

The chain recombines TRBV19 with TRBJ1-5; D possibly corresponds to TRBD1 (5 bases). Germline values: CDR1 LNHDA, CDR2 SQIVND (reference sequence). Between the trimmed V and J ends, which lost 3 bases and 6 bases, there was a span of 18 bases. The CDR3 consists of 16 residues. The CDR3 region has the DNA TGTGCCAGTAGTATGGGGTGGGAGGGGCGGACTCAGCCCCAGCATTTT. Translating gives CASSMGWEGRTQPQHF.

This clone was picked up one time. The genes are TRBV5-1 and TRBJ2-5; perhaps TRBD1 as D (6 bases). Between the trimmed V and J ends, which lost 4 bases and 1 base, there was a span of 11 bases. This CDR3 is built from 14 residues. Germline CDR1 SGHRS, CDR2 YFSETQ. The CDR3 is CASSPGQTQETQYF. CDR3 coding DNA: TGCGCCAGCAGCCCCGGACAGACCCAAGAGACCCAGTACTTC. Full variable domain (missing parts from reference TRBV5-1 and TRBJ2-5): KAGVTQTPRYLIKTRGQQVTLSCSPISGHRSVSWYQQTPGQGLQFLFEYFSETQRNKGNFPGRFSGRQFSNSRSEMNVSTLELGDSALYLCASSPGQTQETQYFGPGTRLLVL.